The present entry profiles one TCR beta chain with its context. Sequencing was performed with immunoSEQ multiplex PCR; in TCRdb, only in-frame clones are kept and a portion is missing. The table shows a few hundred thousand clones, with 86% occurring only once. Donors in Cohort 3 counted as recovered after two negative PCRs, clearance, or symptom resolution. CDR1 is MNHEY, CDR2 SVGAGI, per germline. The CDR3 covers 14 residues. V was cut by 5 bases and J by 2 bases, with 13 bases left in between. The record originates from a study of blood T cell repertoires in COVID-19. Study as a whole: Material from acute and convalescent COVID-19 was sourced from the United States, Italy and Spain.

The V call is TRBV6-5, the J call TRBJ2-7, with D possibly being TRBD1 (6 bases). Sequencing was performed on PBMCs or T cells enriched from blood (not recorded which). The sequence came from a woman aged 18-30 years who had recovered from COVID-19. As DNA, the CDR3 is TGTGCCAGCAGTCTTTCGACAGGTCCCTACGAGCAGTACTTC. It encodes CASSLSTGPYEQYF.